Described below is a single T cell receptor beta chain sequence and its context. Its cognate antigen is unknown. Sample-barcoded 5' priming and a J-beta primer mix drove a second PCR of roughly 6 to 12 cycles. Via MiXCR, TCRdb re-called the 5' RACE reads, giving one row per CDR3 protein. Of approximately 1.5 million distinct CDR3 sequences listed, roughly two fifths are singletons. The entry originates in a study of blood T cells in healthy people across ages. The germline V gene encodes CDR1 MNHEY and CDR2 SMNVEV (reference sequence). The CDR3 runs 13 residues. The J segment lost 3 bases and the V segment lost 6 bases, leaving 4 bases of the junction unmatched. Study observations and caveats: Percentage of naive T cells showed a strong correlation with TCR beta diversity. Higher diversity, along with more naive CD4+ cells, distinguished long-lived donors from aged donors.

Healthy Russian Caucasian donors spanned ages about 6 to 95 years. The receptor's source is a woman aged 18-29 years in good health. Sequencing was carried out using blood. The rearrangement joins TRBV27 to TRBJ2-7; 8 bases fit TRBD1. The CDR3 is CASSGQGFYEQYF. CDR3 nucleotide sequence: TGTGCCAGCAGCGGACAGGGTTTCTACGAGCAGTACTTC.